Shown below are 31 T cell receptor beta chains from a single sample sequenced in a study of cytomegalovirus exposure and HLA in healthy donors. In the PCR, 60 Vbeta and 13 Jbeta primers were used. Measured with immunoSEQ multiplex PCR; TCRdb has only the in-frame clones, and not every one. The sample yields under 200,000 clones, roughly four fifths seen once. The sample consisted of PBMCs. The receptors here all came from a male donor in good health and CMV-seropositive.

The V call is TRBV25-1, the J call TRBJ2-1; TRBD2 aligns across 8 bases. V shed 3 bases and J 4 bases; nucleotides not matched to a gene: 5. Germline CDR1 MGHDK, CDR2 SYGVNS. The CDR3 is 15 residues long. The CDR3 sequence: CASSERTSGYNEQFF. CDR3 DNA sequence: TGTGCCAGCAGTGAGAGAACTAGCGGTTACAATGAGCAGTTCTTC.

The V call is TRBV7-8, the J call TRBJ1-2; possibly TRBD1 for D (6 bases). The CDR3 spans 14 residues. The V end was cut by 7 bases, the J end by 8 bases, with 20 bases between. Per germline, CDR1 SGHVS and CDR2 FQNEAQ. The chain's CDR3 is CASTSQQGWWGYTF. The DNA of the CDR3 is TGTGCCAGCACCTCCCAACAGGGCTGGTGGGGCTACACCTTC.

In this sample, this clone turned up a few times. The V gene is TRBV5-1, the J gene TRBJ2-1, with 16 bases fitting TRBD2. With V trimmed by 5 bases and J by 0 bases, 5 bases remained unmatched. The CDR3 length is 18 residues. Germline CDR1 reads SGHRS; CDR2 reads YFSETQ. The CDR3 protein is CASRAGTSGGASYNEQFF. The CDR3 nucleotides are TGCGCCAGCAGGGCCGGGACTAGCGGGGGGGCCTCCTACAATGAGCAGTTCTTC.

The rearrangement joins TRBV19 to TRBJ1-3; 7 bases line up with TRBD1. This CDR3 region has 13 residues. The J segment lost 8 bases and the V segment lost 9 bases, leaving 10 bases of the junction unmatched. CDR1 is LNHDA and CDR2 is SQIVND in the germline V gene (reference sequence). CDR3 amino acids: CASTPGQSDTIYF. CDR3 DNA sequence: TGTGCCAGCACCCCGGGACAGTCGGACACCATATATTTT.

This clone has a single count. J is TRBJ2-1 and V is TRBV28; 8 bases align to TRBD2. The CDR3 covers 15 residues. The V segment lost 8 bases and the J segment 5 bases; nucleotides outside the gene matches: 11. Germline values: CDR1 MDHEN, CDR2 SYDVKM. Written as DNA, the CDR3 is TGTGCCAGCTATCCAGGACTAGCTGGCCACAATGAGCAGTTCTTC. It codes for CASYPGLAGHNEQFF. Full variable domain (rest looked up from reference TRBV28 and TRBJ2-1): DVKVTQSSRYLVKRTGEKVFLECVQDMDHENMFWYRQDPGLGLRLIYFSYDVKMKEKGDIPEGYSVSREKKERFSLILESASTNQTSMYLCASYPGLAGHNEQFFGPGTRLTVL.

This chain links TRBV9 with TRBJ2-3; 8 nucleotides line up with TRBD2. The V segment lost 4 bases and the J segment 6 bases; nucleotides outside the gene matches: 4. The CDR3 is 13 amino acids. Germline CDR1 SGDLS, CDR2 YYNGEE. CDR3: CASSSRLADTQYF. DNA of the CDR3: TGTGCCAGCAGCTCGAGACTAGCGGATACGCAGTATTTT.

The V call is TRBV5-1, the J call TRBJ2-1; 7 positions agree with TRBD2. The germline V gene encodes CDR1 SGHRS and CDR2 YFSETQ. The CDR3 runs to 16 residues. After removal of 3 bases from V and 0 bases from J, the junction contained 6 bases not matched to a gene. CDR3 residues: CASSSTSVSSYNEQFF. The CDR3 DNA reads TGCGCCAGCAGCTCTACTAGCGTTAGCTCCTACAATGAGCAGTTCTTC.

V and J are TRBV9 and TRBJ2-7, with 8 bases aligning to TRBD1. V lost 4 bases to trimming and J lost 3 bases; unmatched junction nucleotides: 3. CDR3 length: 13 residues. Germline V CDR1 and CDR2: SGDLS, YYNGEE. CDR3 residues: CASSTGQGYEQYF. CDR3 in DNA: TGTGCCAGCAGCACTGGACAGGGCTACGAGCAGTACTTC. The full variable domain, with the rest looked up from reference TRBV9 and TRBJ2-7, is DSGVTQTPKHLITATGQRVTLRCSPRSGDLSVYWYQQSLDQGLQFLIQYYNGEERAKGNILERFSAQQFPDLHSELNLSSLELGDSALYFCASSTGQGYEQYFGPGTRLTVT.

The chain has TRBV5-1 and TRBJ1-2; the match to TRBD1 covers 7 bases. Germline-derived CDR1 and CDR2 are SGHRS and YFSETQ. V shed 0 bases, J shed 3 bases, and the junction held 2 bases outside the gene matches. This CDR3 has 14 residues. This CDR3 reads CASSLGTGHYGYTF. The CDR3 region has the DNA TGCGCCAGCAGCTTGGGGACAGGCCACTATGGCTACACCTTC.

V and J are TRBV7-9 and TRBJ2-2; D unclear. The germline V gene encodes CDR1 SEHNR and CDR2 FQNEAQ (reference sequence). The CDR3 runs to 15 residues. Trimming took 7 bases from V and 7 from J, leaving 19 bases between them. The CDR3 loop reads CASTEASTRSGELFF. CDR3 coding DNA: TGTGCCAGCACCGAAGCTAGTACACGGAGCGGGGAGCTGTTTTTT.

The chain couples TRBV15 to TRBJ2-1; tentative D call: TRBD2 (6 bases). This CDR3 spans 15 amino acids. The germline V and J ends were trimmed by 0 bases and 4 bases, with 10 bases remaining between them. Germline lookup yields CDR1 LNHNV and CDR2 YYDKDF (reference sequence). Here the CDR3 reads CATSRDEGGYNEQFF. CDR3 coding DNA: TGTGCCACCAGCAGAGATGAAGGAGGGTACAATGAGCAGTTCTTC. Drawing the rest from reference TRBV15 and TRBJ2-1, the complete variable domain is DAMVIQNPRYQVTQFGKPVTLSCSQTLNHNVMYWYQQKSSQAPKLLFHYYDKDFNNEADTPDNFQSRRPNTSFCFLDIRSPGLGDTAMYLCATSRDEGGYNEQFFGPGTRLTVL.

This clone was seen a few times. This chain links TRBV5-1 with TRBJ1-1, with no clear D. Germline loops: CDR1 SGHRS, CDR2 YFSETQ. The CDR3 extends over 13 amino acids. The V end lost 3 bases, the J end lost 2 bases, and 8 bases lay between the germline ends. The CDR3 DNA follows: TGCGCCAGCAGCTACGAAAGCAACACTGAAGCTTTCTTT. This gives the protein CASSYESNTEAFF.

This clone has just one count. The CDR3 here is CATSTKTGNTEAFF. The CDR3 DNA follows: TGTGCCACCAGCACTAAAACAGGGAACACTGAAGCTTTCTTT. The rearrangement uses TRBV15 and TRBJ1-1; weak D call: TRBD1 (5 bases). The CDR3 totals 14 residues. Germline values: CDR1 LNHNV, CDR2 YYDKDF (reference sequence). V lost 4 bases and J 1 base, leaving 10 bases between the germline ends.

This clone has more than one count but fewer than ten. The chain recombines TRBV4-2 with TRBJ2-7; 7 bases are a match to TRBD2. CDR1 is LGHNA and CDR2 is YNFKEQ in the germline V gene. V was clipped by 0 bases and J by 6 bases; unmatched bases: 11. CDR3 size: 16 residues. CDR3 sequence reads: CASSQDLSGARFEQYF. The DNA for the CDR3 is TGTGCCAGCAGCCAAGATCTAAGCGGGGCACGATTCGAGCAGTACTTC.

This rearrangement joins TRBV6-4 to TRBJ2-3; 8 positions match TRBD2. V dropped 5 bases and J dropped 0; count of bases not matched to a gene: 7. The CDR3 extends over 16 amino acids. Per the germline V gene, CDR1 is MRHNA and CDR2 is SNTAGT. This CDR3 reads CASSRLSGASTDTQYF. As DNA, the CDR3 is TGTGCCAGCAGTCGACTTAGCGGGGCTAGCACAGATACGCAGTATTTT.

The CDR3 is CAWKSRREIGPGEQFF. The CDR3 region has the DNA TGTGCCTGGAAATCCCGAAGGGAGATTGGTCCGGGTGAGCAGTTCTTC. The V gene is TRBV30, the J gene TRBJ2-1; possibly TRBD2 for D (5 bases). The CDR3 sequence is 16 residues long. V lost 4 bases and J lost 9, with 25 bases in between. CDR1 GTSNPN and CDR2 SVGIG come from the germline V gene (reference sequence).

This rearrangement joins TRBV12-5 to TRBJ2-1; weak D call: TRBD2 (6 bases). Germline CDR1 reads LGHNT; CDR2 reads FRNRAP. The CDR3 contains 18 residues. Trimming stripped 1 base from V and 5 bases from J, with 21 bases between. The CDR3 DNA follows: TGTGCTAGTGGTTTGGCAGCAGGCTGGGCGGGACTCAACAATGAGCAGTTCTTC. Its protein product is CASGLAAGWAGLNNEQFF.

This rearrangement joins TRBV11-3 to TRBJ2-3; maybe TRBD2 (7 bases). The CDR3 consists of 14 residues. The germline V and J ends were trimmed by 3 bases and 2 bases, with 9 bases remaining between them. Looked up from germline, CDR1 is SGHNT and CDR2 is YENEEA. The CDR3 bases are TGTGCCAGCAGCTTTCGGGGGGCCACAGATACGCAGTATTTT. As protein: CASSFRGATDTQYF.

The chain uses TRBV27 and TRBJ1-5; D perhaps matches TRBD1 (5 bases). V was clipped by 6 bases and J by 0 bases, with 12 bases between them. The CDR3 is 15 residues long. Per the germline V gene, CDR1 is MNHEY and CDR2 is SMNVEV (reference sequence). CDR3 residues: CASSQGMYSNQPQHF. CDR3 DNA sequence: TGTGCCAGCAGCCAGGGCATGTATAGCAATCAGCCCCAGCATTTT.

The chain recombines TRBV15 with TRBJ1-2; 9 bases line up with TRBD1. Losses at the gene ends were 1 base for V and 7 bases for J; bases not matched to a gene: 10. The CDR3 runs to 16 residues. CDR1 is LNHNV and CDR2 is YYDKDF in the germline V gene (reference sequence). The CDR3 nucleotides read TGTGCCACCAGCAGAGGGGGGGGACAGGGACGAACTGGCTACACCTTC. It is translated as CATSRGGGQGRTGYTF. Full variable domain (remainder filled in from reference TRBV15 and TRBJ1-2): DAMVIQNPRYQVTQFGKPVTLSCSQTLNHNVMYWYQQKSSQAPKLLFHYYDKDFNNEADTPDNFQSRRPNTSFCFLDIRSPGLGDTAMYLCATSRGGGQGRTGYTFGSGTRLTVV.

The sample holds a few counts of this clone. V usage is TRBV18 and J usage is TRBJ1-1; tentatively, D is TRBD1 (5 bases). CDR1 is KGHSH and CDR2 is LQKENI in the germline V gene. V dropped 1 base and J dropped 7 bases, with 10 bases sitting between them. CDR3 length: 13 amino acids. DNA of the CDR3: TGTGCCAGCTCACCACTCCAGGGTCATGAAGCTTTCTTT. Its translation: CASSPLQGHEAFF.

The chain employs TRBV28 and TRBJ2-3; D perhaps matches TRBD2 (7 bases). CDR3 length equals 16 residues. Germline CDR1 is MDHEN and CDR2 is SYDVKM. Trimming left V 4 bases short and J 5 bases short, with 19 bases between. CDR3: CASSSPEGGIRDTQYF. CDR3 coding DNA: TGTGCCAGCAGTTCCCCAGAGGGGGGGATCAGAGATACGCAGTATTTT. Full variable domain (outside the CDR3, taken from reference TRBV28 and TRBJ2-3): DVKVTQSSRYLVKRTGEKVFLECVQDMDHENMFWYRQDPGLGLRLIYFSYDVKMKEKGDIPEGYSVSREKKERFSLILESASTNQTSMYLCASSSPEGGIRDTQYFGPGTRLTVL.

The chain joins TRBV7-2 to TRBJ1-5; the D is unclear. Trimming left V 4 bases short and J 7 bases short, with 11 bases between. Germline values: CDR1 SGHTA, CDR2 FQGNSA. This CDR3 is 13 amino acids long. This CDR3 is CASSSLAGQPQHF. In nucleotides, the CDR3 is TGTGCCAGCAGCTCCTTGGCGGGGCAGCCCCAGCATTTT.

This rearrangement joins TRBV5-1 to TRBJ1-2, with TRBD1 identical over 10 bases. CDR3 length: 14 residues. J lost 8 bases, V lost 0 bases, and 4 bases had no gene match. Per the germline V gene, CDR1 is SGHRS and CDR2 is YFSETQ. In DNA form, the CDR3 reads TGCGCCAGCAGCTTGGGACAGGGGGCAGAGGGCTACACCTTC. This codes for CASSLGQGAEGYTF.

This clone was detected only a few times. The V and J genes are TRBV5-1 and TRBJ2-5, with 7 bases that match TRBD2. V shed 2 bases and J 7 bases; nucleotides not matched to a gene: 8. This CDR3 comprises 14 residues. The germline gives CDR1 SGHRS, CDR2 YFSETQ. CDR3 DNA: TGCGCCAGCAGCTTCGTCTCGGGAGGAGGGACCCAGTACTTC. As protein: CASSFVSGGGTQYF.

The chain combines TRBV6-4 with TRBJ2-3; 10 nucleotides line up with TRBD2. This CDR3 contains 18 residues. Germline V gene data show CDR1 as MRHNA and CDR2 as SNTAGT. Germline trimming cut 0 bases from V and 1 base from J; bases unmatched to any gene: 7. The CDR3 region is CASSDSMLAGGRTDTQYF. As DNA, the CDR3 is TGTGCCAGCAGTGACTCGATGTTAGCGGGGGGCCGCACAGATACGCAGTATTTT.

The gene calls are TRBV28 and TRBJ2-7, with 9 bases identical to TRBD1. This CDR3 has 15 residues. Looked up from germline, CDR1 is MDHEN and CDR2 is SYDVKM. V was pared by 5 bases and J by 6 bases, with 11 bases of the junction left unmatched. The CDR3 loop is CASSPQDRGSVEQYF. The DNA of the CDR3 is TGTGCCAGCAGTCCCCAGGACAGGGGCTCGGTCGAGCAGTACTTC.

This clone was found once. The DNA for the CDR3 is TGTGCCAGCAGCGTAGAATCGGGACTAGCGGCCTCCTACAATGAGCAGTTCTTC. Encoded protein: CASSVESGLAASYNEQFF. The chain has TRBV9 and TRBJ2-1; TRBD2 matches at 11 bases. Germline assignment: CDR1 SGDLS and CDR2 YYNGEE. V gave up 0 bases and J gave up 0 bases; unmatched junction bases: 5. There are 18 residues in the CDR3.

The chain carries TRBV28 and TRBJ1-2; no firm D call. Germline lookup yields CDR1 MDHEN and CDR2 SYDVKM. V lost 6 bases and J 2 bases, leaving 16 bases between the germline ends. The CDR3 is made up of 15 amino acids. CDR3 coding DNA: TGTGCCAGCAGGCGATCGGGAATGACGAACTATGGCTACACCTTC. Translating it yields CASRRSGMTNYGYTF.

This clone was observed a few times. A junction boundary mismatches the germline segment, possibly from a read error. The chain uses TRBV4-3 and TRBJ2-4; the D gene is possibly TRBD2 (6 bases). The germline V gene has CDR1 LGHNA and CDR2 YSLEER. CDR3 length: 17 amino acids. CDR3 in amino acids: CASSQDWVPSEGNSQYF. CDR3 bases: TGCGCCAGCAGCCAAGATTGGGTACCGTCGGAGGGAAACAGTCAGTACTTC.

To note about this clone: One junction end does not reproduce the germline sequence, and a read error may be involved. This rearrangement joins TRBV11-2 to TRBJ2-4; maybe TRBD2 (5 bases). This CDR3 region has 15 residues. Germline CDR1 SGHAT, CDR2 FQNNGV. CDR3 sequence: CASRIPGSSRNSQYF. The CDR3 nucleotides read TGTGCCAGCAGGATTCCGGGGTCCAGCCGGAACAGTCAGTACTTC.